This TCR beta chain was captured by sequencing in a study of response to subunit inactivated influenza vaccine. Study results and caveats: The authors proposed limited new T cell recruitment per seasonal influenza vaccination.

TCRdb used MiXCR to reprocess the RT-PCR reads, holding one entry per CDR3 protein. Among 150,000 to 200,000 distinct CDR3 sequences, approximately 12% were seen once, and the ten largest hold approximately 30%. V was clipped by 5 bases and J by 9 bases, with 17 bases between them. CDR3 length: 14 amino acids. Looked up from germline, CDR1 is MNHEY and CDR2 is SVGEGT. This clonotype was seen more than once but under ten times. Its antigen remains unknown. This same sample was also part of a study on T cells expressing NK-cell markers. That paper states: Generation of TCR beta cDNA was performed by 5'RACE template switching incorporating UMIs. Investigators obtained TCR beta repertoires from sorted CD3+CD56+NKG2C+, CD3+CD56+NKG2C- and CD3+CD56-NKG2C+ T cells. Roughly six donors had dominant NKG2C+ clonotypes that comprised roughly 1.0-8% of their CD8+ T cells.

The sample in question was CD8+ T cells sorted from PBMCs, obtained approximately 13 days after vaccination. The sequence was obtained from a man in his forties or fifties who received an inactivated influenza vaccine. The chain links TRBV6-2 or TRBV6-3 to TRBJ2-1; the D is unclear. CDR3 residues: CASSSSILGSEQFF. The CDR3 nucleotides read TGTGCCAGCAGTAGCTCGATTCTAGGGTCTGAGCAGTTCTTC.